Listed below are T cell receptor beta chains from one sample, sequenced in a study of blood T cell repertoires in COVID-19. Sequenced by immunoSEQ multiplex PCR; TCRdb stores in-frame clones only, minus some. The sample yields 200,000 to 250,000 clones, less than 85% seen once. The sample comprised peripheral blood. These receptors were collected from a woman aged 80 or over with acute or convalescent COVID-19. The CDR3 runs from the conserved cysteine through the conserved F or W. The order of the fields is D gene, clone size, V gene, J gene, CDR3 protein, CDR3 DNA. D genes are given only for firm matches. For some rows the clone size is stated as once, few or many, or as a class when expanded; others skip it.

.,few,TRBV3-1/TRBV3-2,TRBJ2-5,CASSQGQGLFQETQYF,TGTGCCAGCAGCCAAGGACAGGGACTCTTCCAAGAGACCCAGTACTTC
.,.,TRBV3-1/TRBV3-2,TRBJ1-1,CASSQSTGRATEAFF,TGTGCCAGCAGCCAAAGTACAGGGCGGGCCACTGAAGCTTTCTTT
.,few,TRBV29-1,TRBJ1-2,CSVGGREDYGYTF,TGCAGCGTTGGAGGCAGGGAAGACTATGGCTACACCTTC
TRBD1,.,TRBV7-2,TRBJ2-1,CASSLAQGYEQFF,TGTGCCAGCAGCTTAGCACAGGGGTATGAGCAGTTCTTC
TRBD1,.,TRBV24-1,TRBJ2-1,CATSGQGSYNEQFF,TGTGCCACCAGTGGACAGGGTTCATACAATGAGCAGTTCTTC
.,.,TRBV6-1,TRBJ1-6,CASSESGRVGSPLHF,TGTGCCAGCAGTGAATCTGGCAGGGTAGGATCACCCCTCCACTTT
TRBD2,.,TRBV5-8,TRBJ2-7,CASSLSGGASYEQYF,TGTGCCAGCAGCTTGAGCGGGGGGGCTAGCTACGAGCAGTACTTC
.,.,TRBV29-1,TRBJ1-1,CSSGKEGANTEAFF,TGCAGCTCAGGGAAGGAGGGCGCGAACACTGAAGCTTTCTTT
.,.,TRBV5-6,TRBJ1-1,CASSQTGMNTEAFF,TGTGCCAGCAGCCAGACAGGTATGAACACTGAAGCTTTCTTT
.,.,TRBV5-4,TRBJ2-2,CASSWAGGTGELFF,TGTGCCAGCAGCTGGGCTGGAGGGACCGGGGAGCTGTTTTTT
TRBD1,once,TRBV10-3,TRBJ1-2,CAISDRAGQGNYGYTF,TGTGCCATCAGTGATCGGGCGGGACAGGGTAACTATGGCTACACCTTC
.,.,TRBV9,TRBJ1-2,CASSGGYTNYGYTF,TGTGCCAGCAGCGGCGGATATACCAACTATGGCTACACCTTC
TRBD1,.,TRBV7-3,TRBJ2-2,CASSQGVLGSGELFF,TGTGCCAGCAGCCAGGGGGTGCTGGGATCCGGGGAGCTGTTTTTT
.,.,TRBV11-3,TRBJ2-3,CASAPSPTDTQYF,TGTGCCAGCGCTCCCAGTCCCACAGATACGCAGTATTTT
TRBD1,.,TRBV18,TRBJ2-2,CASSPLPGGISGELFF,TGTGCCAGCTCACCACTACCAGGGGGCATTTCCGGGGAGCTGTTTTTT
TRBD1,.,TRBV28,TRBJ2-2,CASSVGTANTGELFF,TGTGCCAGCAGCGTCGGGACAGCGAACACCGGGGAGCTGTTTTTT
.,.,TRBV19,TRBJ2-3,CATASGRARLSDTQYF,TGTGCCACCGCATCGGGCAGGGCCAGGTTGTCCGATACGCAGTATTTT
.,.,TRBV6-5,TRBJ1-2,CASSYSTAYGYTF,TGTGCCAGCAGTTACTCGACAGCCTATGGCTACACCTTC
.,.,TRBV2,TRBJ1-5,CASSERGPQHF,TGTGCCAGCAGTGAAAGGGGACCCCAGCATTTT
TRBD1,.,TRBV11-2,TRBJ1-1,CASSLDGAGGTEAFF,TGTGCCAGCAGCTTAGATGGGGCAGGGGGCACTGAAGCTTTCTTT
.,.,TRBV5-1,TRBJ1-2,CASSSGVDGYTF,TGCGCCAGCAGCTCAGGTGTGGATGGCTACACCTTC
TRBD1,once,TRBV5-4,TRBJ2-1,CASSPFQGASSGNEQFF,TGTGCCAGCAGCCCTTTCCAGGGGGCGTCGAGTGGAAATGAGCAGTTCTTC
.,.,TRBV2,TRBJ1-1,CASSTRLRGEAFF,TGTGCCAGCAGTACCCGGCTAAGGGGTGAAGCTTTCTTT
.,.,TRBV7-9,TRBJ2-3,CASSLLSDTQYF,TGTGCCAGCAGCTTATTGTCGGATACGCAGTATTTT
.,.,TRBV3-1/TRBV3-2,TRBJ2-2,CASSQVAGELFF,TGTGCCAGCAGCCAAGTAGCCGGGGAGCTGTTTTTT
.,.,TRBV6-5,TRBJ2-2,CASRGANTGELFF,TGTGCCAGCAGAGGGGCGAACACCGGGGAGCTGTTTTTT
.,.,TRBV20-1,TRBJ1-2,CSDREQGGYTF,TGCAGTGACAGGGAACAGGGTGGCTACACCTTC
.,.,TRBV6-4,TRBJ2-2,CASSATGSGELFF,TGTGCCAGCAGTGCAACAGGGTCCGGGGAGCTGTTTTTT
TRBD1,few,TRBV19,TRBJ2-1,CASRTSTGNAYNEQFF,TGTGCCAGTAGGACATCGACAGGGAATGCCTACAATGAGCAGTTCTTC
TRBD1,.,TRBV3-1/TRBV3-2,TRBJ2-1,CASSPWTGVDNEQFF,TGTGCCAGCAGCCCGTGGACAGGGGTTGACAATGAGCAGTTCTTC
.,once,TRBV9,TRBJ2-1,CASSVEGGTIGEQFF,TGTGCCAGCAGCGTAGAGGGGGGGACAATTGGTGAGCAGTTCTTC
TRBD1,.,TRBV27,TRBJ2-7,CASSFGGQGAHEQYF,TGTGCCAGCAGTTTTGGGGGGCAGGGGGCTCACGAGCAGTACTTC
TRBD2,.,TRBV9,TRBJ2-1,CASSGGLAGVYEQFF,TGTGCCAGCAGCGGCGGACTAGCGGGGGTTTATGAGCAGTTCTTC
TRBD1,.,TRBV5-1,TRBJ2-5,CASSLGQGASETQYF,TGCGCCAGCAGCTTGGGGCAGGGGGCATCAGAGACCCAGTACTTC
TRBD1,.,TRBV7-6,TRBJ1-4,CASSLGQGASEKLFF,TGTGCCAGCAGCTTAGGACAGGGGGCGTCTGAAAAACTGTTTTTT
.,.,TRBV7-6,TRBJ1-2,CASSSVARQISYGYTF,TGTGCCAGCAGTTCCGTCGCCAGGCAGATCAGCTATGGCTACACCTTC
.,.,TRBV28,TRBJ2-6,CASTRDPGVSGANVLTF,TGTGCCAGCACCCGCGACCCCGGGGTCTCTGGGGCCAACGTCCTGACTTTC
TRBD2,.,TRBV10-3,TRBJ2-5,CAISESGLAKETQYF,TGTGCCATCAGTGAGTCGGGACTAGCGAAAGAGACCCAGTACTTC
TRBD1,.,TRBV6-1,TRBJ1-5,CASRMDRVGNQPQHF,TGTGCCAGCAGGATGGACAGGGTGGGGAATCAGCCCCAGCATTTT
.,.,TRBV6-1,TRBJ1-6,CASSEAPGRGSPLHF,TGTGCCAGCAGTGAAGCGCCTGGCAGGGGTTCACCCCTCCACTTT
.,few,TRBV21-1,TRBJ1-5,CASSRDRGAKQPQHF,TGTGCCAGCAGCAGGGACAGGGGGGCTAAGCAGCCCCAGCATTTT
.,.,TRBV7-9,TRBJ2-1,CASSFTDGEQFF,TGTGCCAGCAGCTTTACAGATGGTGAGCAGTTCTTC
TRBD1,.,TRBV19,TRBJ1-2,CASSAPQGNYGYTF,TGTGCCAGTAGTGCCCCACAGGGGAACTATGGCTACACCTTC
.,.,TRBV15,TRBJ2-1,CATSRLNSYNEQFF,TGTGCCACCAGTCGGTTAAACTCCTACAATGAGCAGTTCTTC
TRBD1,.,TRBV5-1,TRBJ2-7,CASGNLQGSGYEQYF,TGCGCCAGCGGCAACCTACAGGGGTCAGGATACGAGCAGTACTTC
TRBD2,.,TRBV7-7,TRBJ2-5,CASSSLAGGPSGKETQYF,TGTGCCAGCAGCTCACTAGCGGGGGGGCCCTCGGGAAAAGAGACCCAGTACTTC
TRBD1,.,TRBV7-8,TRBJ1-1,CASSRRQGNTEAFF,TGTGCCAGCAGCCGCAGACAGGGAAACACTGAAGCTTTCTTT
.,.,TRBV3-1/TRBV3-2,TRBJ2-1,CASSQGRGSTNEQFF,TGTGCCAGCAGCCAGGGACGGGGGTCAACCAATGAGCAGTTCTTC
TRBD1,many,TRBV9,TRBJ1-1,CASSSGGEAFF,TGTGCCAGCTCCTCAGGGGGTGAAGCTTTCTTT
.,.,TRBV7-8,TRBJ1-1,CASSPGGRNTEAFF,TGTGCCAGCAGCCCCGGGGGGAGGAACACTGAAGCTTTCTTT
.,.,TRBV4-2,TRBJ2-3,CASSPRNSGGTDTQYF,TGTGCCAGCAGCCCCCGTAATAGCGGCGGCACAGATACGCAGTATTTT
.,few,TRBV5-5,TRBJ2-2,CASSLAGGSFSGELFF,TGTGCCAGCAGCTTGGCCGGGGGTAGTTTTTCCGGGGAGCTGTTTTTT
.,.,TRBV27,TRBJ2-3,CASTKLGADTQYF,TGTGCCAGCACCAAATTAGGAGCAGATACGCAGTATTTT
.,few,TRBV5-1,TRBJ1-1,CASSGGTGETEAFF,TGCGCCAGCAGCGGGGGGACCGGGGAGACTGAAGCTTTCTTT